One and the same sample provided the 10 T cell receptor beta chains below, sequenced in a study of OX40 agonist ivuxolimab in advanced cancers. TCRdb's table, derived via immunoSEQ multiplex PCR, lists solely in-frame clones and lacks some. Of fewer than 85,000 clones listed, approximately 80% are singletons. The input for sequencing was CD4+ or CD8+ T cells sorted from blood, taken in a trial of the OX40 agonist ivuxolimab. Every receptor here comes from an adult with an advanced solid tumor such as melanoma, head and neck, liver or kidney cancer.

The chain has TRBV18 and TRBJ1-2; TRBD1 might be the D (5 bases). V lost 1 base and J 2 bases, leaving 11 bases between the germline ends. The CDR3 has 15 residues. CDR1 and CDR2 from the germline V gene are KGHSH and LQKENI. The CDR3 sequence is CASSPLGDGNYGYTF. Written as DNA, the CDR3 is TGTGCCAGCTCACCACTAGGGGACGGCAACTATGGCTACACCTTC.

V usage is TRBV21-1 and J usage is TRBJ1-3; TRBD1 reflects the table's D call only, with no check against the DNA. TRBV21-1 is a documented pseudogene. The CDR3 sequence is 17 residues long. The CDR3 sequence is CASSRRLRTASGNTIYF. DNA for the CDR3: TGTGCCAGCAGCCGGCGGCTACGGACAGCTTCTGGAAACACCATATATTTT.

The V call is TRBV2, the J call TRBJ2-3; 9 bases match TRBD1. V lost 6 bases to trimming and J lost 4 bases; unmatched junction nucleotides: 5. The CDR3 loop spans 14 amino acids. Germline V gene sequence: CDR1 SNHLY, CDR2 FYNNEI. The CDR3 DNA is TGTGCCAGCAGGGACAGGGGTTCCGCAGATACGCAGTATTTT. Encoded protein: CASRDRGSADTQYF.

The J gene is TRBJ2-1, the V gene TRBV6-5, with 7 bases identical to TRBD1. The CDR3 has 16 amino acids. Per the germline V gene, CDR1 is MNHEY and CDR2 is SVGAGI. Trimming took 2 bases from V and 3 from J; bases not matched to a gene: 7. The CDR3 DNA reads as TGTGCCAGCAGTTACGCCCTGTCAGGGGGCTACAATGAGCAGTTCTTC. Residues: CASSYALSGGYNEQFF.

Written as DNA, the CDR3 is TGTGCCAGCATGACCGGGACAGGGGTCGAAAAACTGTTTTTT. Translated, it gives CASMTGTGVEKLFF. This chain joins TRBV2 and TRBJ1-4, with TRBD1 identical over 10 bases. This CDR3 comprises 14 residues. V was pared by 7 bases and J by 8 bases, with 7 bases of the junction left unmatched. CDR1 and CDR2 (germline): SNHLY, FYNNEI.

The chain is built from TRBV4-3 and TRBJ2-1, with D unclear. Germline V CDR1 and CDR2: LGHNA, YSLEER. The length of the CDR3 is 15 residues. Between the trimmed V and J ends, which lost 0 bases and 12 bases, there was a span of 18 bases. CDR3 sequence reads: CASSQEGFSKLAQFF. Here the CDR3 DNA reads TGCGCCAGCAGCCAAGAGGGGTTTTCCAAGCTTGCGCAGTTCTTC.

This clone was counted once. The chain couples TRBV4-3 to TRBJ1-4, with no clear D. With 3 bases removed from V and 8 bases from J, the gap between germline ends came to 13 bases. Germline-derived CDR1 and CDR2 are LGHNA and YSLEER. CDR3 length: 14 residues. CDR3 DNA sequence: TGCGCCAGCAGCCACGTTGAGTCGGGGGAAAAACTGTTTTTT. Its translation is CASSHVESGEKLFF.

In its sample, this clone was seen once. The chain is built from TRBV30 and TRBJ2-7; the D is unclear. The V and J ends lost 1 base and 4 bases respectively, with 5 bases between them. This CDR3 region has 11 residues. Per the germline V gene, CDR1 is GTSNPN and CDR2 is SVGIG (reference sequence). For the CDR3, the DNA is TGTGCCTGGAGTGGGGTGTACGAGCAGTACTTC. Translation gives CAWSGVYEQYF.

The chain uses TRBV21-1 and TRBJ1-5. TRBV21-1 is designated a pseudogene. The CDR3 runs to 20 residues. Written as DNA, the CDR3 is TGTGCCAGCAGCAAAGTGAAATACAGGGTAGGGAGGCTCCGGGCTCAGCCCCAGCATTTT. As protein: CASSKVKYRVGRLRAQPQHF.

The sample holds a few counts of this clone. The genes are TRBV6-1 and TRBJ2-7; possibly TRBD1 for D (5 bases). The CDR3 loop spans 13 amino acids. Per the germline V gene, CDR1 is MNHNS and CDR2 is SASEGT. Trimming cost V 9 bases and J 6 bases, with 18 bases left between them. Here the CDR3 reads CASRFGRGSEQYF. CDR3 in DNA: TGTGCCAGTCGTTTTGGAAGGGGATCCGAGCAGTACTTC.